This T cell receptor beta chain comes out of a study of cytomegalovirus exposure and HLA in healthy donors. Study results and caveats: An ancestry cluster, one associated with Asian ancestry, reportedly showed fewer N-insertions than the roughly 670-donor mean in a later analysis. Per published accounts, TCR beta sequences correctly predicted the HLA-A and HLA-B alleles of most subjects.

Per the germline V gene, CDR1 is MNHEY and CDR2 is SMNVEV (reference sequence). Between the trimmed V and J ends, which lost 2 bases and 2 bases, there was a span of 10 bases. CDR3 length: 14 residues. The PCR ran on 60 Vbeta and 13 Jbeta primers. Sequencing was performed with immunoSEQ multiplex PCR; in TCRdb, only in-frame clones are kept and a portion is missing. The sample holds some 170,000 clones, more than 60% seen once. Details on this clone: Its cognate antigen is unknown.

The gene calls are TRBV27 and TRBJ2-7, with a tentative D call TRBD1 (5 bases). This receptor was identified in a human donor in good health. Sequencing was performed on PBMCs. The CDR3 spells CASSLIGATYEQYF. The CDR3 DNA sequence: TGTGCCAGCAGTTTAATAGGGGCCACCTACGAGCAGTACTTC.